This T cell receptor beta chain comes out of a study of beta chain features in type 1 diabetes. Study-wide results and limits: At VDJ recombination sites, type 1 diabetes patients had fewer insertions and more deleted nucleotides. The naive, central memory and Treg TCRB repertoires of patients appeared to be more similar to one another than those of healthy donors.

V lost 5 bases and J lost 0, with 17 bases in between. Looked up from germline, CDR1 is SGHAT and CDR2 is FQNNGV. CDR3 size: 18 residues. The entirety of the isolated RNA underwent reverse transcription, so expressed TCRB transcripts were sequenced. The repertoire was sequenced with immunoSEQ multiplex PCR; TCRdb's copy has only in-frame clones and lacks some. The table includes a few hundred thousand clones, less than 15% detected once. Worth noting for this clone: The antigen is undetermined.

Using CD45RO/CCR7/CD25/CD127/CD95/CD27, CD4+ naive, central memory, regulatory and stem cell-like memory cells were sorted. Sequencing used central memory CD4+ T cells from blood. The chain employs TRBV11-2 and TRBJ2-6, with TRBD1 as a possible D gene (5 bases). The sequence came from a man younger than 45 in good health. CDR3 nucleotides: TGTGCCAGCAGCACCTACACAGGCGTTTCCTCTGGGGCCAACGTCCTGACTTTC. This encodes CASSTYTGVSSGANVLTF. The full variable domain, its missing parts supplied by reference TRBV11-2 and TRBJ2-6, is EAGVAQSPRYKIIEKRQSVAFWCNPISGHATLYWYQQILGQGPKLLIQFQNNGVVDDSQLPKDRFSAERLKGVDSTLKIQPAKLEDSAVYLCASSTYTGVSSGANVLTFGAGSRLTVL.